Described below is a single T cell receptor beta chain sequence and its context. Noted treatment: preoperative locoregional IRX-2 cytokine immunotherapy. Preoperative locoregional IRX-2 cytokine immunotherapy was tested in the phase Ib source study. Some clones are missing from TCRdb's copy, which holds only in-frame ones; the method was immunoSEQ multiplex PCR. The table shows under 11,000 clones, with 75% to 90% occurring only once. CDR1 MDHEN and CDR2 SYDVKM come from the germline V gene. The CDR3 covers 15 residues. V dropped 5 bases and J dropped 4 bases, with 15 bases sitting between them. The record originates from a study of preoperative IRX-2 immunotherapy in early breast cancer.

The clonotype comes from a human donor with breast cancer. This material consisted of lymph node tissue, taken before IRX-2 immunotherapy. This chain connects TRBV28 to TRBJ1-5; a possible D gene is TRBD1 (5 bases). The CDR3 DNA follows: TGTGCCAGCAGTAGCCCTCGGGGGAATAATCAGCCCCAGCATTTT. It yields the protein CASSSPRGNNQPQHF.